This paragraph covers one T cell receptor (beta chain) sequence. The sample originates from a study of blood T cell repertoires in COVID-19. Profiled with immunoSEQ multiplex PCR; TCRdb holds only in-frame clones, not every one. The sample lists roughly 400,000 clones; roughly 88% were seen once. CDR1 and CDR2 (germline): SGHVS, FNYEAQ. J gave up 0 bases and V 3 bases, and 1 base lay outside the gene matches. The CDR3 consists of 15 residues. The receptor was derived from a man in his late teens or twenties who had recovered from COVID-19. The chain links TRBV7-6 to TRBJ2-3, with 9 bases matching TRBD2. The sample taken for sequencing was PBMCs or T cells enriched from blood (not recorded which). CDR3 nucleotides: TGTGCCAGCAGCTTTAGCGGGAGCAGCACAGATACGCAGTATTTT. Its protein product is CASSFSGSSTDTQYF.